This TCR beta chain is from a study of T cells after posttransplantation cyclophosphamide (TCRdb year 2016). For context, the study as a whole: Using TRB sequencing, the study followed how the T cell repertoire rebuilt after myeloablative bone marrow transplantation with posttransplantation cyclophosphamide given as GVHD prophylaxis. Antigen receptor sequencing was done on samples from some 34 PTCy-treated patients and from 15 to 20 related bone marrow donors of those patients. Blood from all 30 or so PTCy patients with 1-year posttransplant specimens was subjected to TRB sequencing. Up to about 3 additional blood samples from 2 to 5.2 years after transplant were also TRB-sequenced in 3 patients, as was pretransplant blood from several patients. Because TRA and TRB clonality were tightly correlated in 9 samples, subsequent TCR analyses were focused on TRB only. Public TRB sequences were queried against a database of over 3,500 sequences associated with responses to pathogens, tumor antigens, self-antigens and alloantigens. The study at large found these results: The TRB repertoires of T cells infiltrating skin or GI tract showed only limited overlap with the TRB repertoires of T cells in blood. Across approximately 45 patients, recipient CMV seropositivity and CMV reactivation were highly associated with TRB clonality; PTCy diversity was similar to CNI/methotrexate controls. At 1-2 months, donor-recipient similarity was low but rose over the first year, and the later blood repertoires were often dominated by donor CD8+ memory clones.

Genomic DNA was used for TRB sequencing, which was performed with the immunoSEQ assay at survey resolution or with the hsTCRB kit. The study's processing was this. Initial read processing used immunoSEQ software, and repertoire analyses used the LymphoSeq R package. Clonality was computed as 1 minus normalized Shannon entropy; Gini coefficient was also calculated for each TRB dataset. To infer phenotypes in unsorted samples, TRB sequences from sorted subsets of the recipient or donor were mapped onto unsorted samples from the same recipient. The source is immuneACCESS, and TCRdb retained only in-frame sequences with V and J called. Part of the clones is not carried over; for the studies checked, unresolved V genes explain less than half of this, and the remainder is unexplained. Clone size and V and J calls were adopted from that table, with D and trimming inferred from the DNA. In this sample the table shows approximately 2,800 clones, roughly 60% of which occur a single time. The top ten hold under 15% of the sample.

On this clone: Its cognate antigen has yet to be identified. Per-nucleotide qualities are absent, and no much larger clonotype sits a single base away.

According to the study, the label for this sample's treatment or condition signals: high-dose cyclophosphamide on days +3 and +4 as single-agent GVHD prophylaxis. Busulfan and fludarabine conditioning, a related or unrelated marrow graft, and cyclophosphamide on days +3 and +4 were given to PTCy patients. The PTCy-treated patients were enrolled in a prospective multi-institutional clinical trial. Peripheral blood and bone marrow mononuclear cells were isolated by Ficoll-Hypaque density centrifugation and were cryopreserved. The CDR3, from cysteine to phenylalanine, totals 16 residues. Only the CDR3 portion is preserved as DNA: 48 bases, with reading frame beginning at the first base. Here V drops 7 bases and J drops 4 bases, and the junction holds 15 bases not matched to any gene. The germline V gene encodes CDR1 SEHNR and CDR2 FQNEAQ (reference sequence).

The sequence joins TRBV7-9 to TRBJ1-2, with 7 bases aligning to TRBD1. This TCR was sampled from a male patient aged 55-69 years who received an allogeneic stem cell transplant from a related donor and was CMV-positive. Following a transplant, a fraction of the T cells may be traceable to the graft donor. The specimen comprised PBMCs, sampled 30 days after allogeneic stem cell transplant with posttransplant cyclophosphamide. The nucleotide sequence reads TGTGCCAGCAACTCCTTCTCGGGTGCAGGGGGCTATGGCTACACCTTC. Translated, it gives CASNSFSGAGGYGYTF.